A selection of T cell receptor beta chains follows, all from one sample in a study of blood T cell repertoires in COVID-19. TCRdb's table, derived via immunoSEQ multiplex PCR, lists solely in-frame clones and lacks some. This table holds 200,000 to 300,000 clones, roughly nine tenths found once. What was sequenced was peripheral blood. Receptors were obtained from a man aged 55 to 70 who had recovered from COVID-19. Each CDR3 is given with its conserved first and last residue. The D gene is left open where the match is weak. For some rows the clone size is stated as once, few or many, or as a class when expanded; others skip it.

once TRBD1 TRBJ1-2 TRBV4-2 CASSQPGGSNYGYTF TGTGCCAGCAGCCAGCCAGGGGGCTCGAACTATGGCTACACCTTC
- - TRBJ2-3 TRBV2 CASINGGEDTQYF TGTGCCAGCATCAACGGCGGGGAGGATACGCAGTATTTT
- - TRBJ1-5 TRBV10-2 CASSESPLGNQPQHF TGCGCCAGCAGTGAGAGCCCCCTGGGCAATCAGCCCCAGCATTTT
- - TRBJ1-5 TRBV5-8 CASSLTGPTRQPQHF TGTGCCAGCAGCTTAACAGGGCCCACCAGACAGCCCCAGCATTTT
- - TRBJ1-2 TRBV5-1 CASSSDRVDGYTF TGCGCCAGCAGCTCGGACAGAGTGGATGGCTACACCTTC
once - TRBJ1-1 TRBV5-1 CASSTHQGNTEAFF TGCGCCAGCAGCACCCATCAGGGGAACACTGAAGCTTTCTTT
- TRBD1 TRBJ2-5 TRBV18 CASSPDRVGETQYF TGTGCCAGCTCACCGGACAGGGTGGGGGAGACCCAGTACTTC
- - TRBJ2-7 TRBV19 CASRHGTTYEQYF TGTGCCAGTAGACACGGGACAACCTACGAGCAGTACTTC
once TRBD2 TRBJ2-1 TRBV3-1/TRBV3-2 CASSLSGGSNNEQFF TGTGCCAGCAGTCTTAGCGGGGGATCAAACAATGAGCAGTTCTTC
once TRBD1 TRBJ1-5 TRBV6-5 CASSSTTGRSNQPQHF TGTGCCAGCAGTTCTACGACAGGGCGGAGCAATCAGCCCCAGCATTTT
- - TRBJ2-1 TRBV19 CASSLGLSSYNEQFF TGTGCCAGTTCGCTTGGGCTGAGCTCCTACAATGAGCAGTTCTTC
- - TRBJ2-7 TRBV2 CASSEARVQYF TGTGCCAGCAGTGAAGCGAGGGTTCAGTACTTC
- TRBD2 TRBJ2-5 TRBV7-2 CASSPEGSGGETQYF TGTGCCAGCAGCCCAGAGGGTAGCGGGGGAGAGACCCAGTACTTC
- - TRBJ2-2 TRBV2 CASSGGQNTGELFF TGTGCCAGCAGTGGGGGCCAAAACACCGGGGAGCTGTTTTTT
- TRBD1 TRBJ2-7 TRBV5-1 CASSLEGQGTDEQYF TGCGCCAGCAGCTTGGAAGGACAGGGGACCGACGAGCAGTACTTC
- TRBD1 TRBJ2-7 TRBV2 CASSRDSYEQYF TGTGCCAGCAGTCGGGACAGCTACGAGCAGTACTTC
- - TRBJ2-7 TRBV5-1 CASSQQDGYEQYF TGCGCCAGCAGCCAACAGGACGGCTACGAGCAGTACTTC
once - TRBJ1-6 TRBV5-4 CASSYQVYNSPLHF TGTGCCAGCAGCTACCAGGTTTATAATTCACCCCTCCACTTT
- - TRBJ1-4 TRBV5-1 CASSLALADEKLFF TGCGCCAGCAGCCTAGCCCTGGCGGATGAAAAACTGTTTTTT
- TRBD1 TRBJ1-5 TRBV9 CASSPGTGFSQPQHF TGTGCCAGCAGCCCCGGGACAGGTTTCAGTCAGCCCCAGCATTTT
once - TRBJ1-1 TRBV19 CASSPAGGGTEAFF TGTGCCAGTAGTCCAGCGGGGGGCGGCACTGAAGCTTTCTTT
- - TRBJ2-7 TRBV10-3 CAILGGPQEPYEQYF TGTGCCATCCTGGGGGGACCCCAGGAACCCTACGAGCAGTACTTC
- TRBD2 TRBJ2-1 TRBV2 CATTAGASGLNEQFF TGTGCCACCACCGCCGGGGCTAGCGGGTTAAATGAGCAGTTCTTC
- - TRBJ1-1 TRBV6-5 CASSYSRGGYTEAFF TGTGCCAGCAGTTACTCTCGGGGGGGCTACACTGAAGCTTTCTTT
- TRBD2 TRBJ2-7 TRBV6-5 CASASTSGGNDEQYF TGTGCCAGCGCCTCAACTAGCGGGGGGAACGACGAGCAGTACTTC
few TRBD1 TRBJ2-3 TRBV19 CASSKTGGLDTQYF TGTGCCAGTAGTAAGACAGGGGGCCTAGATACGCAGTATTTT
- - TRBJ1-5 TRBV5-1 CASSLSGESHQPQHF TGCGCCAGCAGCTTGAGCGGCGAAAGTCATCAGCCCCAGCATTTT
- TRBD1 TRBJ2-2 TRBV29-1 CSVETGPNTGELFF TGCAGCGTCGAGACAGGGCCGAACACCGGGGAGCTGTTTTTT
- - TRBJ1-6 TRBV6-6 CASSYRGASDSPLHF TGTGCCAGCAGTTACAGGGGCGCTTCGGATTCACCCCTCCACTTT